These T cell receptor beta chains were read from a single sample in a study of blood T cell repertoires in COVID-19. Clones were read by immunoSEQ multiplex PCR, and TCRdb kept only the in-frame ones, dropping some. This table holds fewer than 120,000 clones, more than 65% found once. Sample: peripheral blood. The origin of the receptors is a woman at least 80 years old with acute or convalescent COVID-19. Both conserved end residues are part of each CDR3. The D gene is left open where the match is weak. Expanded clones are given a class, and other clones once, few, many or no size at all.

CDR3nt: TGTGCCAGAGGGGGGGCCAACGTCCTGACTTTC
CDR3aa: CARGGANVLTF
abundance: NA
len: 11
v_gene: TRBV30
j_gene: TRBJ2-6
d_gene: NA

CDR3nt: TGTGCCAGCAGCGGGGGGTCAGATACGCAGTATTTT
CDR3aa: CASSGGSDTQYF
abundance: NA
len: 12
v_gene: TRBV7-8
j_gene: TRBJ2-3
d_gene: NA

CDR3nt: TGTGCCAGTAGTAGGGCAGGGGGCACAGATACGCAGTATTTT
CDR3aa: CASSRAGGTDTQYF
abundance: NA
len: 14
v_gene: TRBV19
j_gene: TRBJ2-3
d_gene: NA

CDR3nt: TGTGCCAGCAGGGAGGGATGGCAGAACACTGAAGCTTTCTTT
CDR3aa: CASREGWQNTEAFF
abundance: NA
len: 14
v_gene: TRBV6-5
j_gene: TRBJ1-1
d_gene: NA

CDR3nt: TGTGCCAGCAGCGTAGACGGACTAGCGGGCCTCCCTGTGATATTC
CDR3aa: CASSVDGLAGLPVIF
abundance: few
len: 15
v_gene: TRBV9
j_gene: TRBJ2-7
d_gene: TRBD2

CDR3nt: TGTGCCAGCAGCTCCGGGGACAGGGTGGTGGGCACTGAAGCTTTCTTT
CDR3aa: CASSSGDRVVGTEAFF
abundance: NA
len: 16
v_gene: TRBV5-4
j_gene: TRBJ1-1
d_gene: TRBD1

CDR3nt: TGTGCCAGCAGCCTATACACCGCCGGGACAGATGGCTACACCTTC
CDR3aa: CASSLYTAGTDGYTF
abundance: NA
len: 15
v_gene: TRBV6-2/TRBV6-3
j_gene: TRBJ1-2
d_gene: TRBD1

CDR3nt: TGTGCCAGCAGGTCTTCGAAGAGGCCCCAGCATTTT
CDR3aa: CASRSSKRPQHF
abundance: NA
len: 12
v_gene: TRBV6-5
j_gene: TRBJ1-5
d_gene: NA

CDR3nt: TGTGCCTGGAGTTTCGGGACAGGGACGAATGGCTACACCTTC
CDR3aa: CAWSFGTGTNGYTF
abundance: NA
len: 14
v_gene: TRBV30
j_gene: TRBJ1-2
d_gene: TRBD1

CDR3nt: TGTGCCAGCTCAAGGGCTAGCGATTACAATGAGCAGTTCTTC
CDR3aa: CASSRASDYNEQFF
abundance: NA
len: 14
v_gene: TRBV6-5
j_gene: TRBJ2-1
d_gene: NA

CDR3nt: TGTGCCAGCAGTCGCGGACATACTACAGATACGCAGTATTTT
CDR3aa: CASSRGHTTDTQYF
abundance: few
len: 14
v_gene: TRBV6-2/TRBV6-3
j_gene: TRBJ2-3
d_gene: NA

CDR3nt: TGTGCCAGCAGCCAAGTTGGGGGGGGCGAGCAGTACTTC
CDR3aa: CASSQVGGGEQYF
abundance: NA
len: 13
v_gene: TRBV3-1/TRBV3-2
j_gene: TRBJ2-7
d_gene: TRBD2

CDR3nt: TGTGCCAGCGCAGGGGTCCTCCAAGAGACCCAGTACTTC
CDR3aa: CASAGVLQETQYF
abundance: NA
len: 13
v_gene: TRBV6-5
j_gene: TRBJ2-5
d_gene: NA

CDR3nt: TGTGCCAGCAGAATCCAGGGAGGGCCCCAAGAGACCCAGTACTTC
CDR3aa: CASRIQGGPQETQYF
abundance: NA
len: 15
v_gene: TRBV6-5
j_gene: TRBJ2-5
d_gene: TRBD2

CDR3nt: TGTGCCTGGAGCGAACCCGGGATCCAAGAGACCCAGTACTTC
CDR3aa: CAWSEPGIQETQYF
abundance: NA
len: 14
v_gene: TRBV30
j_gene: TRBJ2-5
d_gene: NA

CDR3nt: TGTGCCAGCAGCTTTCGGGGAGTCACCAATGAGCAGTTCTTC
CDR3aa: CASSFRGVTNEQFF
abundance: NA
len: 14
v_gene: TRBV5-4
j_gene: TRBJ2-1
d_gene: NA

CDR3nt: TGCGCCAGCAGCCAGGGGGGGAAGTATGGCTACACCTTC
CDR3aa: CASSQGGKYGYTF
abundance: few
len: 13
v_gene: TRBV4-1
j_gene: TRBJ1-2
d_gene: NA

CDR3nt: TGTGCCAGCAGCCCCGGGACTGACTATGGCTACACCTTC
CDR3aa: CASSPGTDYGYTF
abundance: once
len: 13
v_gene: TRBV7-3
j_gene: TRBJ1-2
d_gene: NA

CDR3nt: TGTGCCACCAGTGCCGCGGGAGGGGGGCATGGCAATGAGCAGTTCTTC
CDR3aa: CATSAAGGGHGNEQFF
abundance: NA
len: 16
v_gene: TRBV24-1
j_gene: TRBJ2-1
d_gene: TRBD2

CDR3nt: TGTGCCAGCAGCTTCCCCACAGGGGGCAGGGACATTCAGTACTTC
CDR3aa: CASSFPTGGRDIQYF
abundance: few
len: 15
v_gene: TRBV5-6
j_gene: TRBJ2-4
d_gene: TRBD1

CDR3nt: TGTGCCAGCAGCTCGTTGCGGGGGCGCGTCTACGAGCAGTACTTC
CDR3aa: CASSSLRGRVYEQYF
abundance: NA
len: 15
v_gene: TRBV28
j_gene: TRBJ2-7
d_gene: NA

CDR3nt: TGTGCCAGTGACCCGGGACAGCCTGGGGAAGAGACCCAGTACTTC
CDR3aa: CASDPGQPGEETQYF
abundance: NA
len: 15
v_gene: TRBV19
j_gene: TRBJ2-5
d_gene: TRBD1

CDR3nt: TGTGCCAGCAGCAGGGGACTAGCGGGAGAAGAGACCCAGTACTTC
CDR3aa: CASSRGLAGEETQYF
abundance: NA
len: 15
v_gene: TRBV7-2
j_gene: TRBJ2-5
d_gene: TRBD2

CDR3nt: TGTGCCAGCAGCTCCGGTAGGGACAGCTACGAGCAGTACTTC
CDR3aa: CASSSGRDSYEQYF
abundance: few
len: 14
v_gene: TRBV7-2
j_gene: TRBJ2-7
d_gene: TRBD1

CDR3nt: TGTGCCAGCAGCTTATCGGGACAGGCGGCTTCACCCCTCCACTTT
CDR3aa: CASSLSGQAASPLHF
abundance: NA
len: 15
v_gene: TRBV7-9
j_gene: TRBJ1-6
d_gene: TRBD1

CDR3nt: TGTGCCAGCAGCTTAGTAGTGAAAGAGACCCAGTACTTC
CDR3aa: CASSLVVKETQYF
abundance: once
len: 13
v_gene: TRBV7-2
j_gene: TRBJ2-5
d_gene: NA

CDR3nt: TGTGCCAGTAGTATCCGGGACACCAATCAGCCCCAGCATTTT
CDR3aa: CASSIRDTNQPQHF
abundance: once
len: 14
v_gene: TRBV19
j_gene: TRBJ1-5
d_gene: NA

CDR3nt: TGTGCCAGCAGCTTAAGGGCGCAGCGGGACAATGAGCAGTTCTTC
CDR3aa: CASSLRAQRDNEQFF
abundance: NA
len: 15
v_gene: TRBV11-3
j_gene: TRBJ2-1
d_gene: NA

CDR3nt: TGTGCCAGCAGCTTAAACATGGGACAGCCCTCCTACAATGAGCAGTTCTTC
CDR3aa: CASSLNMGQPSYNEQFF
abundance: many
len: 17
v_gene: TRBV7-9
j_gene: TRBJ2-1
d_gene: TRBD1

CDR3nt: TGTGCCAGCAGCTGGACTTTAGCCAAAAACATTCAGTACTTC
CDR3aa: CASSWTLAKNIQYF
abundance: NA
len: 14
v_gene: TRBV6-2/TRBV6-3
j_gene: TRBJ2-4
d_gene: NA

CDR3nt: TGCAGTGCTAGTAACGTCGCGCCCGGGGGATCAAGCGGGGAGCTGTTTTTT
CDR3aa: CSASNVAPGGSSGELFF
abundance: NA
len: 17
v_gene: TRBV20-1
j_gene: TRBJ2-2
d_gene: NA

CDR3nt: TGTGCCTGGACTGGACTAGCTCCCACCGGGGAGCTGTTTTTT
CDR3aa: CAWTGLAPTGELFF
abundance: NA
len: 14
v_gene: TRBV30
j_gene: TRBJ2-2
d_gene: TRBD2

CDR3nt: TGTGCCAGCAGAGGAGCGGGGGACACAGATACGCAGTATTTT
CDR3aa: CASRGAGDTDTQYF
abundance: NA
len: 14
v_gene: TRBV6-1
j_gene: TRBJ2-3
d_gene: TRBD2

CDR3nt: TGCGCCAGCAGCCTCTCTGGGACAGAAGAGTTGGAGACCCAGTACTTC
CDR3aa: CASSLSGTEELETQYF
abundance: NA
len: 16
v_gene: TRBV5-1
j_gene: TRBJ2-5
d_gene: TRBD1

CDR3nt: TGTGCCTCGACGCTAGCGCTCTCGGAAGATACGCAGTATTTT
CDR3aa: CASTLALSEDTQYF
abundance: NA
len: 14
v_gene: TRBV6-5
j_gene: TRBJ2-3
d_gene: NA